The 27 T cell receptor beta chains below all came from one sample that was sequenced in a study of T cell repertoires in cytomegalovirus infection. The antigens of these receptors remain unknown. TCRdb fed the reads into MiXCR, producing one record per CDR3 protein. The table includes 750,000 to 950,000 distinct CDR3 sequences, 25% to 35% detected once. The sample in question was cultured CD8+ T cells from PBMCs, obtained from culture after CMV antigen stimulation. The source of these receptors is a human donor in good health (CMV status not recorded). Some clones in this sample may be carry-over from other donors' samples.

This rearrangement joins TRBV27 to TRBJ1-5; 7 positions agree with TRBD1. Germline V gives CDR1 MNHEY, CDR2 SMNVEV (reference sequence). The CDR3 extends over 15 amino acids. With 8 bases clipped from V and 2 bases from J, the junction kept 9 bases outside the gene matches. CDR3 DNA sequence: TGTGCCAGCTCATTTGGAGGGGGCGGCAATCAGCCCCAGCATTTT. This encodes CASSFGGGGNQPQHF.

The chain is built from TRBV28 and TRBJ2-1, with 10 bases fitting TRBD2. The CDR3 is 21 residues long. V lost 5 bases to trimming and J lost 1 base; unmatched junction nucleotides: 20. Germline V lookup: CDR1 MDHEN, CDR2 SYDVKM. The CDR3 spells CASSPVSGGAGFRGSYNEQFF. The CDR3 nucleotides read TGTGCCAGCAGTCCAGTCAGCGGGGGGGCGGGATTTCGCGGTTCCTACAATGAGCAGTTCTTC.

The chain links TRBV11-2 to TRBJ2-7; D uncertain. Germline V gene data show CDR1 as SGHAT and CDR2 as FQNNGV. The CDR3 spans 12 residues. V was trimmed by 0 bases and J by 3 bases, leaving 3 bases between them. The DNA of the CDR3 is TGTGCCAGCAGCTTAGAAAACTACGAGCAGTACTTC. It encodes CASSLENYEQYF.

This clonotype was picked up a small number of times. The CDR3 loop reads CASSSGRLLGTEAFF. For the CDR3, the DNA is TGTGCCAGCAGTTCGGGCAGGCTCCTAGGCACTGAAGCTTTCTTT. The chain carries TRBV27 and TRBJ1-1, with D uncertain. CDR3 length: 15 residues. CDR1 is MNHEY, CDR2 SMNVEV, per germline (reference sequence). Trimming stripped 4 bases from V and 4 bases from J, with 16 bases between.

The V call is TRBV27, the J call TRBJ2-7, with D possibly TRBD2 on 6 matching bases. In germline, CDR1 is MNHEY, CDR2 SMNVEV (reference sequence). The CDR3 totals 15 residues. Between the trimmed V and J ends, which lost 0 bases and 3 bases, there was a span of 12 bases. The CDR3 is CASSLSFGGGYEQYF. Here the CDR3 DNA reads TGTGCCAGCAGTTTATCCTTCGGGGGAGGCTACGAGCAGTACTTC.

In this sample, this clonotype turned up a few times. The chain couples TRBV7-8 to TRBJ2-4; weak D call: TRBD2 (7 bases). This CDR3 contains 17 residues. Trimming removed 5 bases from V and 2 bases from J, with 19 bases in between. The germline CDR1 and CDR2 sequences are SGHVS and FQNEAQ. CDR3 nucleotides: TGTGCCAGCAGCCCTTTAGGGGGGGGGGGGCCCAAAAACATTCAGTACTTC. Amino acid sequence: CASSPLGGGGPKNIQYF.

This clonotype was seen a handful of times. This chain uses TRBV27 with TRBJ2-1; 8 nucleotides line up with TRBD2. Germline values: CDR1 MNHEY, CDR2 SMNVEV (reference sequence). V lost 4 bases, J lost 6 bases, and 8 bases stayed unmatched. The CDR3 consists of 15 residues. CDR3 residues: CASSSYSGVGNEQFF. The CDR3 DNA follows: TGTGCCAGCAGTTCTTATAGCGGGGTGGGCAATGAGCAGTTCTTC.

V is TRBV24-1 and J is TRBJ2-1; 7 bases match TRBD2. Per germline, CDR1 KGHDR and CDR2 SFDVKD. Trimming cost V 2 bases and J 1 base; bases outside gene matches: 10. The CDR3 extends over 18 amino acids. In nucleotides, the CDR3 is TGTGCCACCAGTGATTCCCCTGGGAGGGAGAAGTCCTACAATGAGCAGTTCTTC. Translating it yields CATSDSPGREKSYNEQFF.

V gene TRBV10-3 combines with J gene TRBJ2-3; 14 nucleotides agree with TRBD2. Germline trimming cut 7 bases from V and 0 bases from J; bases unmatched to any gene: 12. Germline-derived CDR1 and CDR2 are ENHRY and SYGVKD. The CDR3 is 19 amino acids. The CDR3 here is CAIIIWTSGGTASTDTQYF. The CDR3 DNA is TGTGCCATCATCATTTGGACTAGCGGGGGGACTGCTAGCACAGATACGCAGTATTTT.

The genes are TRBV28 and TRBJ1-6, with 7 bases lining up with TRBD1. Germline loops: CDR1 MDHEN, CDR2 SYDVKM. The ends lost 6 bases at V and 7 bases at J; junction bases unmatched: 6. This CDR3 is built from 14 residues. The CDR3, as DNA: TGTGCCAGCAGCAGAGGACAGGAGAATTCACCCCTCCACTTT. Its translation: CASSRGQENSPLHF.

The chain carries TRBV10-3 and TRBJ1-6, with 7 bases fitting TRBD1. CDR1 ENHRY and CDR2 SYGVKD come from the germline V gene. There are 13 residues in the CDR3. The CDR3, as DNA: TGTGCGGGGGGGACAGAGGGTAATTCACCCCTCCACTTT. This sequence encodes CAGGTEGNSPLHF.

This clonotype was picked up many times. This chain connects TRBV28 to TRBJ2-7; D gene ambiguous. CDR3 length: 13 residues. Deletions cut 6 bases from V and 1 base from J, with 10 bases between. Germline V CDR1 and CDR2: MDHEN, SYDVKM. CDR3 in DNA: TGTGCCAGCAGCTGGCGAGATTCCTACGAGCAGTACGTC. This encodes CASSWRDSYEQYV.

This clonotype was counted a few times. The genes are TRBV10-3 and TRBJ1-5, with a possible D match to TRBD1 (6 bases). V dropped 5 bases and J dropped 1 base, with 12 bases sitting between them. Germline V gene lookup returns CDR1 ENHRY and CDR2 SYGVKD. CDR3 size: 15 residues. CDR3 sequence (DNA): TGTGCCATCAGTAACAGGGCGGGGAGCAATCAGCCCCAGCATTTT. Protein sequence: CAISNRAGSNQPQHF.

A few counts support this clonotype. The rearrangement uses TRBV6-2 or TRBV6-3 and TRBJ1-5; D gene uncertain. CDR3 length equals 18 residues. The germline V and J ends were trimmed by 5 bases and 0 bases, with 20 bases remaining between them. Germline V gene sequence: CDR1 MNHEY, CDR2 SVGEGT. The DNA for the CDR3 is TGTGCCAGCAGTGAACCCCTTTTTCTTCTTTATAGCAATCAGCCCCAGCATTTT. It specifies CASSEPLFLLYSNQPQHF.

A single count supports this clonotype. The chain employs TRBV10-3 and TRBJ2-3; D may be TRBD1 or TRBD2 (5 bases each). Germline V CDR1 and CDR2: ENHRY, SYGVKD. This CDR3 comprises 13 residues. V was pared by 7 bases and J by 3 bases, with 11 bases between. The chain's CDR3 is CAINGAQTDTQYF. CDR3 DNA: TGTGCCATCAACGGGGCGCAGACAGATACGCAGTATTTT.

CDR3 sequence: CASSVRGASYEQYV. The DNA for the CDR3 is TGTGCCAGCAGTGTGCGGGGGGCCTCCTACGAGCAGTACGTC. This chain links TRBV6-1 with TRBJ2-7, with 8 bases aligning to TRBD2. The CDR3 is 14 amino acids. Germline V lookup: CDR1 MNHNS, CDR2 SASEGT. With V trimmed by 4 bases and J by 0 bases, 2 bases remained unmatched.

The J gene is TRBJ1-5, the V gene TRBV19; the match to TRBD1 covers 8 bases. V lost 5 bases to trimming and J lost 0 bases; unmatched junction nucleotides: 12. Germline CDR1 LNHDA, CDR2 SQIVND (reference sequence). The CDR3 covers 18 residues. In DNA form, the CDR3 reads TGTGCCAGTAGTCCGGACAGGGAGGGAGGATATAGCAATCAGCCCCAGCATTTT. Translated, it gives CASSPDREGGYSNQPQHF.

Only a few counts were recorded for this clonotype. The rearrangement joins TRBV27 to TRBJ2-7, with TRBD1 identical over 9 bases. Germline V gene data show CDR1 as MNHEY and CDR2 as SMNVEV (reference sequence). Trimming cost V 5 bases and J 6 bases; bases outside gene matches: 5. The CDR3 length is 13 residues. The CDR3 nucleotides are TGTGCCAGCAGTAAGGGACAGGGCCGCGAGCAGTACTTC. Protein sequence: CASSKGQGREQYF.

J is TRBJ2-1 and V is TRBV4-1, with D perhaps TRBD2 (5 bases). Germline CDR1 is MGHRA and CDR2 is YSYEKL. CDR3 length: 16 residues. With 1 base removed from V and 4 bases from J, the gap between germline ends came to 14 bases. Here the CDR3 reads CASSQVVGGDYNEQFF. As DNA, the CDR3 is TGCGCCAGCAGCCAAGTAGTCGGAGGCGATTACAATGAGCAGTTCTTC.

The V gene is TRBV7-9, the J gene TRBJ2-7; TRBD1 might be the D (5 bases). This CDR3 has 13 residues. Per germline, CDR1 SEHNR and CDR2 FQNEAQ (reference sequence). Trimming took 3 bases from V and 3 from J, leaving 9 bases between them. For the CDR3, the DNA is TGTGCCAGCAGCTTTGACAGAGACTACGAGCAGTACGTC. It specifies CASSFDRDYEQYV.

This rearrangement joins TRBV27 to TRBJ1-6; no clear D. V gave up 7 bases and J gave up 2 bases, with 15 bases separating them. CDR3 length: 16 residues. CDR1 MNHEY and CDR2 SMNVEV come from the germline V gene (reference sequence). Here the CDR3 reads CASTSYGPTYNSPLHF. Here the CDR3 DNA reads TGTGCCAGCACCTCCTACGGCCCCACCTATAATTCACCCCTCCACTTT.

This clonotype occurred many times. The chain is built from TRBV7-2 and TRBJ2-2; 13 positions agree with TRBD2. The CDR3 totals 16 residues. Germline V gene data show CDR1 as SGHTA and CDR2 as FQGNSA. V gave up 6 bases and J gave up 7 bases; unmatched junction bases: 8. The CDR3 loop reads CASSFTSGGADGELFF. The CDR3 region has the DNA TGTGCCAGCAGTTTTACTAGCGGGGGGGCCGACGGGGAGCTGTTTTTT.

This clonotype appeared a few times. The V gene is TRBV2, the J gene TRBJ2-2; 9 bases align to TRBD2. This CDR3 region has 15 residues. Germline loops: CDR1 SNHLY, CDR2 FYNNEI. Trimming cost V 4 bases and J 6 bases; bases outside gene matches: 6. This CDR3 is CASSVPSGDAGELFF. The DNA of the CDR3 is TGTGCCAGCAGTGTGCCTAGCGGGGACGCCGGGGAGCTGTTTTTT.

The genes are TRBV28 and TRBJ2-3; D is unresolved. There are 14 residues in the CDR3. V lost 5 bases and J lost 0, with 9 bases in between. The germline CDR1 and CDR2 sequences are MDHEN and SYDVKM. In DNA, the CDR3 is TGTGCCAGCAGTGCAGAAACAAGCACAGATACGCAGTATTTT. Amino acid sequence: CASSAETSTDTQYF.

This rearrangement joins TRBV10-2 to TRBJ1-4; D ambiguous. Trimming left V 3 bases short and J 3 bases short, with 2 bases between. CDR1 is WSHSY, CDR2 SAAADI, per germline. The CDR3 sequence is 12 residues long. This CDR3 is CASSEANEKLFF. For the CDR3, the DNA is TGCGCCAGCAGTGAAGCTAATGAAAAACTGTTTTTT.

This clonotype was counted a few times. The CDR3 is CASRLAGGQGEQFF. As DNA, the CDR3 is TGTGCCAGCAGACTAGCGGGGGGGCAGGGTGAGCAGTTCTTC. The chain employs TRBV2 and TRBJ2-1, with 13 bases identical to TRBD2. This CDR3 contains 14 residues. Germline values: CDR1 SNHLY, CDR2 FYNNEI. V shed 6 bases and J 9 bases; nucleotides not matched to a gene: 5.

For this clonotype: One end of the junction is discordant with germline, which a read error may explain. The chain employs TRBV7-6 and TRBJ2-2; no firm D call. The CDR3 runs 15 residues. CDR1 is SGHVS and CDR2 is FNYEAQ in the germline V gene. This CDR3 is CASTPRWASTGELFF. Written as DNA, the CDR3 is TGTGCTAGCACCCCCCGGTGGGCCTCCACCGGGGAGCTGTTTTTT. Full variable domain (rest looked up from reference TRBV7-6 and TRBJ2-2): GAGVSQSPRYKVTKRGQDVALRCDPISGHVSLYWYRQALGQGPEFLTYFNYEAQQDKSGLPNDRFSAERPEGSISTLTIQRTEQRDSAMYRCASTPRWASTGELFFGEGSRLTVL.